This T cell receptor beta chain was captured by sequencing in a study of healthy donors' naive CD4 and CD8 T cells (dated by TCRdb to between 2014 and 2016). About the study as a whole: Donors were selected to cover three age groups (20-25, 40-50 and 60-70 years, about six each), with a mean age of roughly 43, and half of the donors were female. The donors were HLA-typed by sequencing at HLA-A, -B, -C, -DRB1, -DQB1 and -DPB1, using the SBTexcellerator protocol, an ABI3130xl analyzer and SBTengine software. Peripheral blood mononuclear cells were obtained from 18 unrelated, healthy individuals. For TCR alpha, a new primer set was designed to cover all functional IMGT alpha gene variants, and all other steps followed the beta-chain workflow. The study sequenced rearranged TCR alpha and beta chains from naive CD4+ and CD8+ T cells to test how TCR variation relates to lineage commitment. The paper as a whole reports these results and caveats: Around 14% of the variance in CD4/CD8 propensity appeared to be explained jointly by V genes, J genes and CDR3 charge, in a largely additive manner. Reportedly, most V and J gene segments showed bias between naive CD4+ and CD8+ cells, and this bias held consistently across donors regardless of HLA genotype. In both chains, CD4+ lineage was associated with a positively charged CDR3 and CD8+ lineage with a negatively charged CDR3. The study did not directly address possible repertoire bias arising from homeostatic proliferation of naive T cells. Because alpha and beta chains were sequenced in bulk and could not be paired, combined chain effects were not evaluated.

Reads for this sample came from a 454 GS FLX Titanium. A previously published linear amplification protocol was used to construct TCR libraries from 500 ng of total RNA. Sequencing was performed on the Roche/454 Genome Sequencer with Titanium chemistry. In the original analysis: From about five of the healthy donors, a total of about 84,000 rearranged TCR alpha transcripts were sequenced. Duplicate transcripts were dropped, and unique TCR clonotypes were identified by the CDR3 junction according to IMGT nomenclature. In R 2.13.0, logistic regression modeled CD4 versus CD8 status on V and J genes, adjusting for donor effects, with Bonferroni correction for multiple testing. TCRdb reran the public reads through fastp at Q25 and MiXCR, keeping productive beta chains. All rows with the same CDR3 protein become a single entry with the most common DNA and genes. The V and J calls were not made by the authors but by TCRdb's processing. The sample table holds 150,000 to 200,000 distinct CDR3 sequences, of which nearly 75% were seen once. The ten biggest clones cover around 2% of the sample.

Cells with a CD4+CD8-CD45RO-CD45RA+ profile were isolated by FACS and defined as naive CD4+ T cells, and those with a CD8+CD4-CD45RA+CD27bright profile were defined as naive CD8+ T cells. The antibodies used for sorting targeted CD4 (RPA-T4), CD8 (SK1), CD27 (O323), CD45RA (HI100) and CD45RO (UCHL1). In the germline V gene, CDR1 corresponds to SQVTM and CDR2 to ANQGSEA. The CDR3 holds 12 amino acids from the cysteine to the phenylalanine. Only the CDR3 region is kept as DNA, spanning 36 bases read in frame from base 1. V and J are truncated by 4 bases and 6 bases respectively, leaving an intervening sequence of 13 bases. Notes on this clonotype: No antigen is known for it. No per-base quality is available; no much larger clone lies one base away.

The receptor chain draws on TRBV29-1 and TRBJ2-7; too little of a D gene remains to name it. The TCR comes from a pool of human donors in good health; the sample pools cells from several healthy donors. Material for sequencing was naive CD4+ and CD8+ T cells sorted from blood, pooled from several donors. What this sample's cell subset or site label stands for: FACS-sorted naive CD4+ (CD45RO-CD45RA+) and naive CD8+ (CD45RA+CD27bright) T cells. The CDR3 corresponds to CSVGDWGLEQYF. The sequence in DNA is TGCAGCGTTGGTGATTGGGGTCTCGAGCAGTACTTC.